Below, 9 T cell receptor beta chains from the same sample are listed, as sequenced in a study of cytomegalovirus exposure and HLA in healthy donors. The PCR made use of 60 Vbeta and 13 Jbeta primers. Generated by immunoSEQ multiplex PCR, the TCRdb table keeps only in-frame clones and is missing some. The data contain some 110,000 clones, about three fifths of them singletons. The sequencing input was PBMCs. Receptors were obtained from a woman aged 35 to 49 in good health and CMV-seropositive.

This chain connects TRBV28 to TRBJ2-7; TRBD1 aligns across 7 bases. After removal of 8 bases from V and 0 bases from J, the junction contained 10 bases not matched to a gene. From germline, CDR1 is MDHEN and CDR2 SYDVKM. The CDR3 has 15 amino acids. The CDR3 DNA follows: TGTGCCAGCGCACCCTCCGGGACAGACTCCTACGAGCAGTACTTC. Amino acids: CASAPSGTDSYEQYF.

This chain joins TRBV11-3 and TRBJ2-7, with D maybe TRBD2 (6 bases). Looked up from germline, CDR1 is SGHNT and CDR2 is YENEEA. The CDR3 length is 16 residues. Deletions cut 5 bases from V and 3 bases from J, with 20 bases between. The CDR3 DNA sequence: TGTGCCAGCAGCCCGGGGACTGGTCAACTAGACTACGAGCAGTACTTC. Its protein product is CASSPGTGQLDYEQYF.

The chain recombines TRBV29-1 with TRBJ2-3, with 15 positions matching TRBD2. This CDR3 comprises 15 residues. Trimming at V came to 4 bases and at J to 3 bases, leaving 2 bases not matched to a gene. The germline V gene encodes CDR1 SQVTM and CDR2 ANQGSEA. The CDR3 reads CSVAGTSGGTDTQYF. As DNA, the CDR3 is TGCAGCGTTGCCGGGACTAGCGGGGGGACAGATACGCAGTATTTT.

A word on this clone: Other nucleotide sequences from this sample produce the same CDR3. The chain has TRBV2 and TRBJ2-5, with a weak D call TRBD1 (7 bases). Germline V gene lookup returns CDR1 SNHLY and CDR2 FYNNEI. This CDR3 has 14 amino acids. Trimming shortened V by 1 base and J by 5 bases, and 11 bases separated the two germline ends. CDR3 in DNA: TGTGCCAGCAGTGAAGGACAGGGAGGCGAGACCCAGTACTTC. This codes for CASSEGQGGETQYF.

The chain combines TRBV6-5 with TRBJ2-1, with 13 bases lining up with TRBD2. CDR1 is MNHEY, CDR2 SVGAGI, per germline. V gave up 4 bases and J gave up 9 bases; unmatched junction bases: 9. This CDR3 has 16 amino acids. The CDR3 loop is CASSSPTSGGRGEQFF. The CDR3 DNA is TGTGCCAGCAGTTCCCCGACTAGCGGGGGGAGAGGTGAGCAGTTCTTC.

The CDR3 reads CASSRTGDTGELFF. CDR3 nucleotide sequence: TGTGCCAGCAGCCGGACAGGGGACACCGGGGAGCTGTTTTTT. The J gene is TRBJ2-2, the V gene TRBV14; 9 nucleotides align to TRBD1. Trimming at V came to 4 bases and at J to 3 bases, leaving 0 bases not matched to a gene. The CDR3 contains 14 residues. Germline loops: CDR1 SGHDN, CDR2 FVKESK.

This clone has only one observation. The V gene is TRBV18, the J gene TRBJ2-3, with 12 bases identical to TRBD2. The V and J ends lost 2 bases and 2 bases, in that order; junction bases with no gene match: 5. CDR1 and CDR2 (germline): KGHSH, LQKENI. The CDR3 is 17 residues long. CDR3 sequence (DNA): TGTGCCAGCTCACCATTCGGGACTAGCGGGTCCACAGATACGCAGTATTTT. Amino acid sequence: CASSPFGTSGSTDTQYF.

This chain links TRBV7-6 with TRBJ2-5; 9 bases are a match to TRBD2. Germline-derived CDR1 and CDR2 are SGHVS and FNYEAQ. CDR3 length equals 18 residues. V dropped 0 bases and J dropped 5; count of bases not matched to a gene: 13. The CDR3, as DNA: TGTGCCAGCAGCTTAGCGCGAAGTGGGCGGGGGGGCCTGGAGACCCAGTACTTC. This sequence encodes CASSLARSGRGGLETQYF.

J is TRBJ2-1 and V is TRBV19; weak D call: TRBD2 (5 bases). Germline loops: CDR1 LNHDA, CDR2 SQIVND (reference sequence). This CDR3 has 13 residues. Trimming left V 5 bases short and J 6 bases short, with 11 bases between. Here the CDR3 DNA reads TGTGCCAGTAGTTTCTCGACTACCAATGAGCAGTTCTTC. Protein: CASSFSTTNEQFF.